This TCR beta chain comes out of a study of blood T cell repertoires in COVID-19. Original data processing: Amplification with reference gene primers provided the estimates of nucleated cell counts. Here immunoSEQ multiplex PCR was the method, and the copy in TCRdb shows in-frame clones only, minus some. D and trimming come from the DNA, and the V and J calls and clone size come from that table. The sample includes more than 65,000 clones, approximately 90% of them seen just once. The CDR3 loop spans 15 amino acids. Germline CDR1 is SGDLS and CDR2 is YYNGEE. Trimming shortened V by 4 bases and J by 4 bases, and 18 bases separated the two germline ends.

This TCR came from a human donor in a cohort sampled during active COVID-19. This chain links TRBV9 with TRBJ2-7; TRBD2 might be the D (5 bases). The sample was peripheral blood. The CDR3 DNA is TGTGCCAGCAGCCCGTACCCGGACTTAGGTTACGAGCAGTACTTC. This sequence encodes CASSPYPDLGYEQYF.